This is a list of T cell receptor beta chains from one sample in a study of cytomegalovirus exposure and HLA in healthy donors. TCRdb's copy holds only in-frame clones and misses some; the assay was immunoSEQ multiplex PCR. Here the sample spans about 89,000 clones, around a tenth being singletons. The specimen was PBMCs. Receptor source: a man aged 50-60 years in good health and CMV-seropositive. Both conserved end residues are part of each CDR3. A D gene is named only where the DNA matches it firmly. Not all rows give a size; the values are once, few, many and, for expanded clones, a class.

J: TRBJ2-7; D: TRBD1; size: few; V: TRBV7-9; DNA: TGTGCCAGCAGCCAAACAGGGGCCCGCTCCTACGAGCAGTACTTC; CDR3: CASSQTGARSYEQYF
J: TRBJ2-4; D: TRBD2; size: few; V: TRBV13; DNA: TGTGCCAGCAGCTTAGTTGGGCTGGGAAGAGGTCTAGCGGGAGATCGGCAAAACATTCAGTACTTC; CDR3: CASSLVGLGRGLAGDRQNIQYF
J: TRBJ2-3; D: NA; size: few; V: TRBV5-6; DNA: TGTGCCAGCAGCTTCGTGCAGGGTGGTTCAGATACGCAGTATTTT; CDR3: CASSFVQGGSDTQYF
J: TRBJ2-5; D: NA; size: NA; V: TRBV18; DNA: TGTGCCAGCTCACCAAACAGGGCTGCTCAAGAGACCCAGTACTTC; CDR3: CASSPNRAAQETQYF
J: TRBJ2-2; D: TRBD2; size: few; V: TRBV11-3; DNA: TGTGCCAGTGAAAGCGGGAATCACACCGGGGAGCTGTTTTTT; CDR3: CASESGNHTGELFF
J: TRBJ2-3; D: TRBD2; size: few; V: TRBV9; DNA: TGTGCCAGCAGCTCATTGGCTAGCGGGCGCACAGATACGCAGTATTTT; CDR3: CASSSLASGRTDTQYF
J: TRBJ1-6; D: NA; size: NA; V: TRBV6-5; DNA: TGTGCCAGCAGTCCCGGGAGTTCACCCCTCCACTTT; CDR3: CASSPGSSPLHF
J: TRBJ2-5; D: NA; size: few; V: TRBV2; DNA: TGTGCCAGCAGTGATGAACAGGGATCGGGAGAGACCCAGTACTTC; CDR3: CASSDEQGSGETQYF
J: TRBJ2-5; D: TRBD1; size: NA; V: TRBV7-7; DNA: TGTGCTAGCAGCGCACTAACAGGGGCCCCCCAAGAGACCCAGTACTTC; CDR3: CASSALTGAPQETQYF
J: TRBJ2-1; D: NA; size: few; V: TRBV7-9; DNA: TGTGCCAGCAGCCCGAGCGGGCTATCCTACAATGAGCAGTTCTTC; CDR3: CASSPSGLSYNEQFF
J: TRBJ2-7; D: NA; size: NA; V: TRBV28; DNA: TGTGCCAGCAGTCAAACAGGGTACGAGCAGTACTTC; CDR3: CASSQTGYEQYF
J: TRBJ2-1; D: TRBD2; size: NA; V: TRBV10-3; DNA: TGTGCCATCAGTGGAGCGGGGGGGGAGCAGTTCTTC; CDR3: CAISGAGGEQFF
J: TRBJ2-1; D: NA; size: few; V: TRBV9; DNA: TGTGCCAGCAGTCTTACAGGTGAATTTTCCTACAATGAGCAGTTCTTC; CDR3: CASSLTGEFSYNEQFF
J: TRBJ2-1; D: TRBD1; size: few; V: TRBV5-6; DNA: TGTGCCAGCAGCTTGGGGACAGGGAGCTCCTACAATGAGCAGTTCTTC; CDR3: CASSLGTGSSYNEQFF
J: TRBJ1-2; D: NA; size: few; V: TRBV6-6; DNA: TGTGCCAGCATGTGGGCAGAGGGCTACACCTTC; CDR3: CASMWAEGYTF
J: TRBJ2-7; D: TRBD2; size: NA; V: TRBV5-4; DNA: TGTGCCAGCAGCCCCCCGTCCCTAGCGGGAGGACCTTCCTACGAGCAGTACTTC; CDR3: CASSPPSLAGGPSYEQYF
J: TRBJ2-2; D: TRBD2; size: NA; V: TRBV9; DNA: TGTGCCAGCAAGGCTAGCGGGAGTCGGGGCGGGGAGCTGTTTTTT; CDR3: CASKASGSRGGELFF
J: TRBJ1-5; D: TRBD1; size: few; V: TRBV5-5; DNA: TGTGCCAGCAGGCCGGGACAGGGGTATGAGCCCCAGCATTTT; CDR3: CASRPGQGYEPQHF
J: TRBJ2-1; D: TRBD1; size: NA; V: TRBV10-3; DNA: TGTGCCATCAGTGGGGACAGGGTCTACAATGAGCAGTTCTTC; CDR3: CAISGDRVYNEQFF
J: TRBJ2-1; D: NA; size: few; V: TRBV20-1; DNA: TGCAGTGCCCCCCGCGGAGAGCAGTTCTTC; CDR3: CSAPRGEQFF
J: TRBJ2-5; D: NA; size: few; V: TRBV28; DNA: TGTGCCAGCAGTTTACCAGGGCGGGAGACCCAGTACTTC; CDR3: CASSLPGRETQYF
J: TRBJ1-5; D: TRBD1; size: few; V: TRBV27; DNA: TGTGCCAGCAGGGGGACAGGGGAAGGTCAGCCCCAGCATTTT; CDR3: CASRGTGEGQPQHF
J: TRBJ1-5; D: TRBD1; size: many; V: TRBV5-4; DNA: TGTGCCAGCAGCCCGGGACAGAATCAGCCCCAGCATTTT; CDR3: CASSPGQNQPQHF
J: TRBJ2-3; D: NA; size: NA; V: TRBV7-9; DNA: TGTGCCAGCAGCCCTAGGGGATCCACAGATACGCAGTATTTT; CDR3: CASSPRGSTDTQYF
J: TRBJ2-2; D: NA; size: NA; V: TRBV7-9; DNA: TGTGCCAGCAGCTCGTACACCGGGGAGCTGTTTTTT; CDR3: CASSSYTGELFF
J: TRBJ2-1; D: NA; size: NA; V: TRBV9; DNA: TGTGCCAGCAGCGTAGGGGGGCTAGCAGCGCAGTTCTTC; CDR3: CASSVGGLAAQFF
J: TRBJ2-3; D: TRBD1; size: NA; V: TRBV19; DNA: TGTGCCAGTAGCCCAGACAGGGGAACAGATACGCAGTATTTT; CDR3: CASSPDRGTDTQYF
J: TRBJ1-1; D: NA; size: few; V: TRBV9; DNA: TGTGCCAGCAGCACCCACAGGACAGACACTGAAGCTTTCTTT; CDR3: CASSTHRTDTEAFF
J: TRBJ2-1; D: NA; size: few; V: TRBV7-3; DNA: TGTGCCAGCAGCTTAGCGCGGGGCCACAATGAGCAGTTCTTC; CDR3: CASSLARGHNEQFF
J: TRBJ2-5; D: NA; size: NA; V: TRBV6-1; DNA: TGTGCCAGCAGGGAAGAACGGCAGACAGCCAAAGAGACCCAGTACTTC; CDR3: CASREERQTAKETQYF
J: TRBJ2-3; D: NA; size: few; V: TRBV2; DNA: TGTGCCAGCAGTGCAAACAGGGATTCAGATACGCAGTATTTT; CDR3: CASSANRDSDTQYF
J: TRBJ2-1; D: NA; size: few; V: TRBV6-5; DNA: TGTGCCAGCAGTTTCCCGGGAGCTAATGAGCAGTTCTTC; CDR3: CASSFPGANEQFF
J: TRBJ1-2; D: NA; size: NA; V: TRBV6-5; DNA: TGTGCCAGCCGACGCCCAGGGTCGAACTATGGCTACACCTTC; CDR3: CASRRPGSNYGYTF
J: TRBJ2-7; D: TRBD2; size: NA; V: TRBV4-2; DNA: TGTGCCAGCAAGAGGGCGGAGAGCGGGGCTACCTACGAGCAGTACTTC; CDR3: CASKRAESGATYEQYF
J: TRBJ1-5; D: TRBD1; size: few; V: TRBV30; DNA: TGTGCCTCCGCGGACAGGGCCAATCAGCCCCAGCATTTT; CDR3: CASADRANQPQHF
J: TRBJ2-5; D: NA; size: few; V: TRBV11-3; DNA: TGTGCCAGCAGCGTAAACAGGGATGGAGAGACCCAGTACTTC; CDR3: CASSVNRDGETQYF
J: TRBJ2-5; D: NA; size: few; V: TRBV18; DNA: TGTGCCAGCTCACCACTGGACGGGGGGACCCAGTACTTC; CDR3: CASSPLDGGTQYF
J: TRBJ2-7; D: NA; size: NA; V: TRBV25-1; DNA: TGTGCCAGCAGGAAATCAGGGCTCTACGAGCAGTACTTC; CDR3: CASRKSGLYEQYF
J: TRBJ2-7; D: TRBD2; size: few; V: TRBV5-6; DNA: TGTGCCAGCAGCTTGGGGTCTGGACTAGTGATGGAGCAGTACTTC; CDR3: CASSLGSGLVMEQYF
J: TRBJ1-4; D: NA; size: NA; V: TRBV11-2; DNA: TGTGCCAGCAGCTTACTCAGGGGCCCCGAAAAACTGTTTTTT; CDR3: CASSLLRGPEKLFF
J: TRBJ2-7; D: TRBD2; size: NA; V: TRBV2; DNA: TGTGCCAGCAGTGACCCCGCTAGCGGGAGGGCCTACGAGCAGTACTTC; CDR3: CASSDPASGRAYEQYF
J: TRBJ2-1; D: TRBD2; size: NA; V: TRBV5-5; DNA: TGTGCCAGCAGCTTGGATGCGGGAGGTTTCAATGAGCAGTTCTTC; CDR3: CASSLDAGGFNEQFF
J: TRBJ1-2; D: NA; size: NA; V: TRBV5-6; DNA: TGTGCCAGCAGCTCGGACTATGGCTACACCTTC; CDR3: CASSSDYGYTF
J: TRBJ2-3; D: NA; size: NA; V: TRBV28; DNA: TGTGCCAGCAGTTATGGACAGTTCACAGATACGCAGTATTTT; CDR3: CASSYGQFTDTQYF
J: TRBJ1-6; D: NA; size: NA; V: TRBV19; DNA: TGTGCCAGTAGTACGAGGACTGTCTCCTATAATTCACCCCTCCACTTT; CDR3: CASSTRTVSYNSPLHF